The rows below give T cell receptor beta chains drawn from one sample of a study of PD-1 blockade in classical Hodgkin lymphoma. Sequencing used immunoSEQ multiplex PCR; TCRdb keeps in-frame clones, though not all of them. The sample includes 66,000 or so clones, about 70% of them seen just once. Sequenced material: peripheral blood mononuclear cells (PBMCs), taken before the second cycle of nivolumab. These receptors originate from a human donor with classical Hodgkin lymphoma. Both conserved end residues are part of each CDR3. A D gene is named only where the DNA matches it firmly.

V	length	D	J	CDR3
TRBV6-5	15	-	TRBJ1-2	CASRPRGRLNYGYTF
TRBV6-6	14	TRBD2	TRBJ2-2	CASSIAGATGELFF
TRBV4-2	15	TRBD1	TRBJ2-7	CASSQAEGASYEQYF
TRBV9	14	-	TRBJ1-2	CASSVGPLDYGYTF
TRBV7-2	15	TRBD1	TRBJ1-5	CASSQNRGGNQPQHF
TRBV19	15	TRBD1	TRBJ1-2	CASSTSPGTADGYTF
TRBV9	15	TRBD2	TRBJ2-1	CASSPLQRGGNEQFF
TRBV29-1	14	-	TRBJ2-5	CSVAVGQRGLTQYF
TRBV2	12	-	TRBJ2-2	CASSGDTGELFF
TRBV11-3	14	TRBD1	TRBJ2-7	CASSLGQSSYEQYF
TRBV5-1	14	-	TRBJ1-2	CASSLDSANYGYTF
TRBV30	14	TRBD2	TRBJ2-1	CAWRGLAGSYEQFF
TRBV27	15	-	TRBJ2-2	CASRPGEPNTGELFF
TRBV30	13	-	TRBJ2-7	CAWSVGPSEEQYF
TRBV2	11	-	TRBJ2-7	CASSEVGGQYF
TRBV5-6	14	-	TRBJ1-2	CASSRTPTNYGYTF
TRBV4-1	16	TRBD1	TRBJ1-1	CASSQLGTGIWAEAFF
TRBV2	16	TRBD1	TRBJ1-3	CASRGDRASSGNTIYF
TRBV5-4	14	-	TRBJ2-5	CASSAGQSQETQYF
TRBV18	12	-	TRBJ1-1	CASSPQTTEAFF